This T cell receptor beta chain was recorded in a study of T cell changes during pregnancy in multiple sclerosis. Germline trimming cut 6 bases from V and 2 bases from J; bases unmatched to any gene: 10. CDR3 length equals 14 residues. The germline V gene has CDR1 SQVTM and CDR2 ANQGSEA. Profiled with immunoSEQ multiplex PCR; TCRdb holds only in-frame clones, not every one. The sample consists of about 40,000 clones, 75% to 95% of them appearing once. In its sample, this clone was seen once. This material consisted of CD8+ T cells from peripheral blood mononuclear cells, taken before pregnancy. This TCR came from a female donor with multiple sclerosis, enrolled in a pregnancy study. The chain joins TRBV29-1 to TRBJ2-7, with 7 bases aligning to TRBD2. Here the CDR3 reads CSVLFGGGTYEQYF. The CDR3 coding sequence is TGCAGCGTCCTCTTCGGGGGAGGGACCTACGAGCAGTACTTC.